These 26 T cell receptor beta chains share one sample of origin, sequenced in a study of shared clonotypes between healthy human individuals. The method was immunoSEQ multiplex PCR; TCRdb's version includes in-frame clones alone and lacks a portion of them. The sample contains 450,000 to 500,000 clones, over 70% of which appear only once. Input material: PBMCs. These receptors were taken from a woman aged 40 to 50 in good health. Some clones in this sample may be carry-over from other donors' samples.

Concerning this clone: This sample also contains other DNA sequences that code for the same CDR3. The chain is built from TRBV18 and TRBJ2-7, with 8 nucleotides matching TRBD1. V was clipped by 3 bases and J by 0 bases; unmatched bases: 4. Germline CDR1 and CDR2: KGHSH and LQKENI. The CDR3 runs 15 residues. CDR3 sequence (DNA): TGTGCCAGCTCACCCGGGACAGGAGGCTCCTACGAGCAGTACTTC. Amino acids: CASSPGTGGSYEQYF.

The CDR3 bases are TGTGCCAGCAGCGCCTGGCAATTGCGGGAGCCGGAGGACGAGCAGTACTTC. It translates to CASSAWQLREPEDEQYF. V usage is TRBV5-4 and J usage is TRBJ2-7; 7 positions agree with TRBD2. The germline CDR1 and CDR2 sequences are SGHNT and YYREEE (reference sequence). The CDR3 totals 17 residues. Trimming took 4 bases from V and 5 from J; bases not matched to a gene: 18.

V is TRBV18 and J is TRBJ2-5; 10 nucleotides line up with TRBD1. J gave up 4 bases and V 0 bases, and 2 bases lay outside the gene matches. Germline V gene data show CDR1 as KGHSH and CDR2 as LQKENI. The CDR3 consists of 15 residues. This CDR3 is CASSPPGQGRETQYF. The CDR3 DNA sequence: TGTGCCAGCTCACCACCGGGACAGGGGAGAGAGACCCAGTACTTC.

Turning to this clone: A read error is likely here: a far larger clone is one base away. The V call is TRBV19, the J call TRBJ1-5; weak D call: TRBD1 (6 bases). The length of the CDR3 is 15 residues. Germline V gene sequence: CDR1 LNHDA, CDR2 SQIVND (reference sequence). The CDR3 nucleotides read TGTGCCAGTAGTATCTCCCTACAGGGAAATCAGCCCCATCATTTT. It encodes CASSISLQGNQPHHF.

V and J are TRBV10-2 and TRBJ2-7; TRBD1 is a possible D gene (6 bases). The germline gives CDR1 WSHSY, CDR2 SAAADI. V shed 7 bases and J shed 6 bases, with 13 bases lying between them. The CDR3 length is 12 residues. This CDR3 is CASMVPRGEQYF. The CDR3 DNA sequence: TGCGCCAGCATGGTTCCCAGGGGCGAGCAGTACTTC.

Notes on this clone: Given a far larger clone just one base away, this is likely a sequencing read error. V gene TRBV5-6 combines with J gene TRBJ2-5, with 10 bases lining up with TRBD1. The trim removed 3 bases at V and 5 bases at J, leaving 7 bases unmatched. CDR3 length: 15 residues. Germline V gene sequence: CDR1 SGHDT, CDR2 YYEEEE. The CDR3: CASSSDRGHRETQYF. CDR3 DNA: TGTGCCAGCAGCTCCGACAGGGGGCACCGGGAGACCCAGTACTTC.

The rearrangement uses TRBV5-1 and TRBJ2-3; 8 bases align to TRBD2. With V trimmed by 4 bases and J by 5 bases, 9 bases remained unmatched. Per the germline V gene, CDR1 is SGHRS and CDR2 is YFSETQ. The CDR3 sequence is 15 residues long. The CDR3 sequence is CASSPSSGRGDTQYF. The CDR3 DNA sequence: TGCGCCAGCAGCCCATCTAGCGGGCGGGGAGATACGCAGTATTTT.

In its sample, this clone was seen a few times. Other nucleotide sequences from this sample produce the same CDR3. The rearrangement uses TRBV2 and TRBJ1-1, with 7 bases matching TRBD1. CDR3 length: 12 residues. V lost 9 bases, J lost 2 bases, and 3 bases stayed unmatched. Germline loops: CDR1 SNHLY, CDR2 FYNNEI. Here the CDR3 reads CASRDSNTEAFF. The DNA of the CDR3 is TGTGCCAGTCGGGACAGTAACACTGAAGCTTTCTTT.

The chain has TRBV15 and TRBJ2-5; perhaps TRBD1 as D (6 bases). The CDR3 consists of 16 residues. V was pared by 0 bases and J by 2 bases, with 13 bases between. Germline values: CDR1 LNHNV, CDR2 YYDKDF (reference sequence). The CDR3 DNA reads TGTGCCACCAGCAGAGATCAGCGGACAGCGCAAGAGACCCAGTACTTC. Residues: CATSRDQRTAQETQYF.

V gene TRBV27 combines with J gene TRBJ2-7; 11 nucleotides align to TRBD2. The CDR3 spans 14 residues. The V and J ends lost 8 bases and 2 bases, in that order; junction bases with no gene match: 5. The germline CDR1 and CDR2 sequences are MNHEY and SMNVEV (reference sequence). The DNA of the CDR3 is TGTGCCAGCCAGACACTAGCGGGGGCCTACGAGCAGTACTTC. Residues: CASQTLAGAYEQYF.

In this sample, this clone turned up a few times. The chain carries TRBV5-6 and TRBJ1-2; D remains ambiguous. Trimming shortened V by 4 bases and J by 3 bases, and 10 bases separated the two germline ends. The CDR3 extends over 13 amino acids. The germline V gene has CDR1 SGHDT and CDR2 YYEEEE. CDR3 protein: CASSPGRDYGYTF. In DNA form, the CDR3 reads TGTGCCAGCAGCCCCGGACGGGACTATGGCTACACCTTC.

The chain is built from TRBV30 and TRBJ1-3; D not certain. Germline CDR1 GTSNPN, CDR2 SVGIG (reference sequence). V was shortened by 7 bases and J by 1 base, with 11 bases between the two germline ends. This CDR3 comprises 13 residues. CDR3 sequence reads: CAFHRCSGNTIYF. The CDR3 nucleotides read TGTGCCTTCCACCGCTGTTCTGGAAACACCATATATTTT.

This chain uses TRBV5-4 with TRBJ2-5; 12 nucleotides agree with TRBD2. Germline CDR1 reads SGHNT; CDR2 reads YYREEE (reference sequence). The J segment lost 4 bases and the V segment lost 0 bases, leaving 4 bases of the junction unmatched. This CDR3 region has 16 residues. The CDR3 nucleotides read TGTGCCAGCAGCTTGGGCGGACTAGCGGGAATAGAGACCCAGTACTTC. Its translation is CASSLGGLAGIETQYF.

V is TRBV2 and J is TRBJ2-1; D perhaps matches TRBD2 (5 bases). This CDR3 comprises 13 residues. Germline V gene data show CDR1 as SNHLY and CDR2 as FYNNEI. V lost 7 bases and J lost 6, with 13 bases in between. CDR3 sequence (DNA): TGTGCCAGCATGTGGGAGAGTGGCAATGAGCAGTTCTTC. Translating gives CASMWESGNEQFF.

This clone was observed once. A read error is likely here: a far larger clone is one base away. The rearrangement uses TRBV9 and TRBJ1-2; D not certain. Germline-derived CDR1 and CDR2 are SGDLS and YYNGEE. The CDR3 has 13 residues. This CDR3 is CASSVEGWGGHTF. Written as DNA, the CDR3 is TGTGCCAGCAGCGTAGAAGGATGGGGTGGCCACACCTTC.

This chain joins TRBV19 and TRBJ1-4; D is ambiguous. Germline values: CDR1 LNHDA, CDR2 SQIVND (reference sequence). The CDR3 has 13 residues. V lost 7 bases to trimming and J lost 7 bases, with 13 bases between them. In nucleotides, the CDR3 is TGTGCCAGTATGCGTCAACCGGGTGAAAAACTGTTTTTT. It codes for CASMRQPGEKLFF. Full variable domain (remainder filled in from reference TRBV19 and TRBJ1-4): DGGITQSPKYLFRKEGQNVTLSCEQNLNHDAMYWYRQDPGQGLRLIYYSQIVNDFQKGDIAEGYSVSREKKESFPLTVTSAQKNPTAFYLCASMRQPGEKLFFGSGTQLSVL.

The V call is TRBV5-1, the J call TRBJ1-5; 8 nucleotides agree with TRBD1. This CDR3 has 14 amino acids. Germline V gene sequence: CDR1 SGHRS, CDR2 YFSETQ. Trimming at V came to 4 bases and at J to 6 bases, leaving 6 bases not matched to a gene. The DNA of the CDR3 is TGCGCCAGCAGCCCCAACAGGGGGGGTCAGCCCCAGCATTTT. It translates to CASSPNRGGQPQHF.

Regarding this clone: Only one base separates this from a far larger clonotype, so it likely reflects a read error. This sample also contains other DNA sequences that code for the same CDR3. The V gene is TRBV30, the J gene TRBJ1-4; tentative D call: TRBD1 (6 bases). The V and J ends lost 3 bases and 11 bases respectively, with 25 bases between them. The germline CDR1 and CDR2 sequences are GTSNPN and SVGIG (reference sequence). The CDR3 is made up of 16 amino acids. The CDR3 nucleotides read TGTGCCTGGAGCAGAGGGGGAGGTTTCGGAGAGGGGAAACTGTTTTTT. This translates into CAWSRGGGFGEGKLFF.

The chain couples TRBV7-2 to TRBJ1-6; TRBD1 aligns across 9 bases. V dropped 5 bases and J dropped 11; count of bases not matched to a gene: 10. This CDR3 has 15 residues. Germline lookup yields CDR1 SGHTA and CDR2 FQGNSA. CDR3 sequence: CASSPPPGQGTPLHF. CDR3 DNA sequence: TGTGCCAGCAGCCCCCCGCCGGGACAGGGTACACCCCTCCACTTT.

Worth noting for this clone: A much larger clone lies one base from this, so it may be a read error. The CDR3 DNA reads TGTGCCAGCGCGGGACAGTGTACTGTTTATTCACCCCTCCACTTT. Its translation: CASAGQCTVYSPLHF. The chain employs TRBV6-6 and TRBJ1-6; 7 bases align to TRBD1. The CDR3 spans 15 residues. The V gene end was trimmed by 8 bases and the J gene end by 8 bases; junction bases not matched to a gene: 12. CDR1 and CDR2 from the germline V gene are MNHNY and SVGAGI (reference sequence).

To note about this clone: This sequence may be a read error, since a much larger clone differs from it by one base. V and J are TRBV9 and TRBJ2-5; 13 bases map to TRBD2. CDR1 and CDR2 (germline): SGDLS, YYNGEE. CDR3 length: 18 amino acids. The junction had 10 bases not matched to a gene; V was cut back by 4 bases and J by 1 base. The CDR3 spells CASSPWTSGRQSQETQYF. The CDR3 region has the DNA TGTGCCAGCAGCCCTTGGACTAGCGGGAGACAAAGCCAAGAGACCCAGTACTTC.

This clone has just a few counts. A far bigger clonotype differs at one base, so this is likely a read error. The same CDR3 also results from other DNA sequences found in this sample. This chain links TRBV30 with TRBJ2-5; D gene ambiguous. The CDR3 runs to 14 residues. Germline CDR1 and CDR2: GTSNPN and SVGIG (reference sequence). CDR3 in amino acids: CAWSVRARRETQYF. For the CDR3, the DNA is TGCGCCTGGAGTGTTAGAGCGCGGCGAGAGACCCAGTACTTC.

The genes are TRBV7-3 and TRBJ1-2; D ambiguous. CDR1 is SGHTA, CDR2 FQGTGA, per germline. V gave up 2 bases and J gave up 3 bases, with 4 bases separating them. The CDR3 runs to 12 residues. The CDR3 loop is CASSLRDYGYTF. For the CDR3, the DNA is TGTGCCAGCAGCTTACGGGACTATGGCTACACCTTC.

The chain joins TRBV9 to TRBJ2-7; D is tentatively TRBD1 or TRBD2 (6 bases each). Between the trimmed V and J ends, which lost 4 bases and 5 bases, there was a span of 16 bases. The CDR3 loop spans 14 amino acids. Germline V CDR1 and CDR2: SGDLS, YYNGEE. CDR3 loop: CASSPEGGEDEQYF. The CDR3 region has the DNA TGTGCCAGCAGCCCAGAGGGGGGAGAGGACGAGCAGTACTTC. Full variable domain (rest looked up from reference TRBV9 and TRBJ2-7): DSGVTQTPKHLITATGQRVTLRCSPRSGDLSVYWYQQSLDQGLQFLIQYYNGEERAKGNILERFSAQQFPDLHSELNLSSLELGDSALYFCASSPEGGEDEQYFGPGTRLTVT.

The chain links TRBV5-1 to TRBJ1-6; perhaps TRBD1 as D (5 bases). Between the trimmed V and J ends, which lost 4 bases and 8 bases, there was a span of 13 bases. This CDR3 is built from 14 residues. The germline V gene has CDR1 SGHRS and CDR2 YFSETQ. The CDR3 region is CASSQGDLDSPLHF. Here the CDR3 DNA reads TGCGCCAGCAGCCAGGGTGACTTGGATTCACCCCTCCACTTT. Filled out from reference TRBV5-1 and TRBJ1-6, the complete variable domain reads KAGVTQTPRYLIKTRGQQVTLSCSPISGHRSVSWYQQTPGQGLQFLFEYFSETQRNKGNFPGRFSGRQFSNSRSEMNVSTLELGDSALYLCASSQGDLDSPLHFGNGTRLTVT.

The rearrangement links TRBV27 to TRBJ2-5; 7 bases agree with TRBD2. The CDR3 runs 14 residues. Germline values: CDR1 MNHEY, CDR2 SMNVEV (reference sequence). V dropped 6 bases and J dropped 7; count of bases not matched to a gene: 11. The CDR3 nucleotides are TGTGCCAGCAGGGGGGGGAACGAACTCGGGACCCAGTACTTC. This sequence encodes CASRGGNELGTQYF.